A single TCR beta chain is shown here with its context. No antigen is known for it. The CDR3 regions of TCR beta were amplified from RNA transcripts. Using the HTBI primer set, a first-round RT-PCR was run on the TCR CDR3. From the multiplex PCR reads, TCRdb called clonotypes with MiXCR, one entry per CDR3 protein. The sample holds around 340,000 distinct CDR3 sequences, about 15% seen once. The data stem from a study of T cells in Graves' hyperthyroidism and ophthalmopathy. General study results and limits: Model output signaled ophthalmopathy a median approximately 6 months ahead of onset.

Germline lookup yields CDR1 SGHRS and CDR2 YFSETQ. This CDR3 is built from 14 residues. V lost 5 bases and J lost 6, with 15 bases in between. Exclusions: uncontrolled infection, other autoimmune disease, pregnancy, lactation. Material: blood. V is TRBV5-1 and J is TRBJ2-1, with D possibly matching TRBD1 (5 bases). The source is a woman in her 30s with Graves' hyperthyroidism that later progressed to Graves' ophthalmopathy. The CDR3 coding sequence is TGCGCCAGCAGTGGGCAGGGCGCCGGCAATGAGCAGTTCTTC. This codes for CASSGQGAGNEQFF.